The entry below gives a single T cell receptor (beta chain) sequence along with its context. Sequencing used immunoSEQ multiplex PCR; TCRdb keeps in-frame clones, though not all of them. Of some 120,000 clones in the sample, roughly 86% were seen once. The sample is drawn from a study of PD-1 blockade in mismatch repair-deficient tumors. This CDR3 spans 14 amino acids. The V and J ends lost 4 bases and 8 bases respectively, with 14 bases between them. Germline CDR1 is MGHRA and CDR2 is YSYEKL. This TCR came from an adult with mismatch repair-deficient cancer. The sequencing used peripheral blood, collected 44 weeks after starting pembrolizumab. This chain connects TRBV4-1 to TRBJ1-4; D remains ambiguous. This CDR3 reads CASSPEDIGEKLFF. DNA for the CDR3: TGCGCCAGCAGCCCGGAAGACATCGGGGAAAAACTGTTTTTT.